This TCR beta chain was identified during a study of blood T cells in healthy people across ages. Per the germline V gene, CDR1 is MGHDK and CDR2 is SYGVNS. This CDR3 comprises 14 residues. The V end was cut by 6 bases, the J end by 7 bases, with 16 bases between. Study outcomes and limitations: The study regarded diversity estimates from one million T cells as underestimates.

This clonotype has just a few counts. As yet, its antigen is unknown. A second PCR, run for roughly 7 to 12 cycles, used a sample-barcoded 5' primer plus a J-beta primer mix. One entry per CDR3 protein, called by TCRdb with MiXCR from the 5' RACE reads. The table includes some 1,000,000 distinct CDR3 sequences, approximately 25% detected once. Donors were systemically healthy Caucasian individuals from Russia aged roughly 6 to 100 years. Another study also made use of these data, one on T cells of mothers and their children. That work states: Once extracted, all RNA went into cDNA synthesis at about 1.5 ug per 15 ul. A primer called M1S, used in the second PCR, added sample barcodes and 2-4 random nucleotides.

This chain uses TRBV25-1 with TRBJ1-5; tentatively, D is TRBD1 (5 bases). This receptor was taken from a girl aged 2 to 9 in good health. The source material was blood. The CDR3: CASRNQGLGQPQHF. The CDR3 coding sequence is TGTGCCAGCAGGAACCAGGGTCTTGGACAGCCCCAGCATTTT.